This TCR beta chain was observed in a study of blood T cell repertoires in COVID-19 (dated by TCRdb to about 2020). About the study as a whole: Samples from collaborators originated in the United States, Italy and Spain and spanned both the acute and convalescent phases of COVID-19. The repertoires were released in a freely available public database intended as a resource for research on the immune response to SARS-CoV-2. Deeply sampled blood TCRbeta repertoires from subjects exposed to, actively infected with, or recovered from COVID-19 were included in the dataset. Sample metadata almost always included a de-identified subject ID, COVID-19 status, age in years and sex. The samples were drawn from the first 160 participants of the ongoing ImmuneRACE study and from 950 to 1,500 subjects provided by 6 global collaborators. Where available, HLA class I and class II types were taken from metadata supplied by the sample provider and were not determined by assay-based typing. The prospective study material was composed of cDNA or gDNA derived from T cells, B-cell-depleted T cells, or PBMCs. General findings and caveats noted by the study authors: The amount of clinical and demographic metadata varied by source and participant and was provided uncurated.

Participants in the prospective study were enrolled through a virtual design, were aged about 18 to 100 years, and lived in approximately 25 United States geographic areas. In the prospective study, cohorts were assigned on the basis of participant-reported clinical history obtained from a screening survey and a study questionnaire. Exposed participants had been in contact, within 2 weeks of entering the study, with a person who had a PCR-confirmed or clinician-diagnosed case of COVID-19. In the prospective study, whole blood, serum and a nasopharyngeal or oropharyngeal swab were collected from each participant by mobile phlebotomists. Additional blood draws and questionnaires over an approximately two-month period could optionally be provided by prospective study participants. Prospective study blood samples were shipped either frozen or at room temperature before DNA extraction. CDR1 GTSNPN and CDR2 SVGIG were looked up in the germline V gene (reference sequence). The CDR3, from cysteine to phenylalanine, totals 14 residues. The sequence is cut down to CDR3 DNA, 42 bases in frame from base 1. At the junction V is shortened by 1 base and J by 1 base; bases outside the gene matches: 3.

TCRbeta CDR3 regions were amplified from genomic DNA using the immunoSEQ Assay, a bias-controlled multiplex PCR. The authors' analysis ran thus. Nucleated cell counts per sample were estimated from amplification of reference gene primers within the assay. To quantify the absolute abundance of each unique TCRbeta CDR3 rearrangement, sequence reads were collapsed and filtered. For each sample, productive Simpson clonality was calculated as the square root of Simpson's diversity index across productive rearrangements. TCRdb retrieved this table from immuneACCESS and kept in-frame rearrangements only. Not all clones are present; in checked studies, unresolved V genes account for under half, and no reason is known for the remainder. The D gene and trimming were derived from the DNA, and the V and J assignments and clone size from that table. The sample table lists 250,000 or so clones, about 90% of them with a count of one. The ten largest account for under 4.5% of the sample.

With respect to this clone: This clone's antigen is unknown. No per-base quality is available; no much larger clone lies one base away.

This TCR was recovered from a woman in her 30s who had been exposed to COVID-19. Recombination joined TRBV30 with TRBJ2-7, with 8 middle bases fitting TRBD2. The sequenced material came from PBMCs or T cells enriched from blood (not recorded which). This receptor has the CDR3 CAWSDLAGSYEQYF. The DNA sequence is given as TGTGCCTGGAGTGATTTAGCGGGGTCCTACGAGCAGTACTTC.